The 8 T cell receptor beta chains below were found in one sample sequenced in a study of neurological immune-mediated disorders. TCRdb fed the 5' RACE reads into MiXCR, producing one record per CDR3 protein. The repertoire holds some 57,000 distinct CDR3 sequences, with 3% to 4% as singletons. Sample: PBMCs. These receptor sequences come from a woman aged 55 to 70 with multiple sclerosis.

This clonotype was seen repeatedly, ten times or more. This rearrangement joins TRBV7-9 to TRBJ2-1; the D gene is possibly TRBD1 (5 bases). Germline V gene sequence: CDR1 SEHNR, CDR2 FQNEAQ (reference sequence). V was pared by 5 bases and J by 1 base, with 6 bases between. CDR3 size: 13 residues. The CDR3 sequence is CASSPGSYNEQFF. The CDR3, as DNA: TGTGCCAGCAGCCCAGGGTCCTACAATGAGCAGTTCTTC. The complete variable domain, with remaining parts taken from reference TRBV7-9 and TRBJ2-1, reads DTGVSQNPRHKITKRGQNVTFRCDPISEHNRLYWYRQTLGQGPEFLTYFQNEAQLEKSRLLSDRFSAERPKGSFSTLEIQRTEQGDSAMYLCASSPGSYNEQFFGPGTRLTVL.

This clonotype was recorded at least ten times. V is TRBV7-2 and J is TRBJ2-7, with 10 bases aligning to TRBD1. V lost 6 bases to trimming and J lost 2 bases; unmatched junction nucleotides: 4. The V gene's germline CDR1 is SGHTA and CDR2 FQGNSA. The CDR3 is 14 amino acids. CDR3 sequence reads: CASRTDRGTYEQYF. The DNA of the CDR3 is TGTGCCAGCAGAACGGACAGGGGGACCTACGAGCAGTACTTC. The full variable domain, with the rest looked up from reference TRBV7-2 and TRBJ2-7, is GAGVSQSPSNKVTEKGKDVELRCDPISGHTALYWYRQSLGQGLEFLIYFQGNSAPDKSGLPSDRFSAERTGGSVSTLTIQRTQQEDSAVYLCASRTDRGTYEQYFGPGTRLTVT.

The table lists this clonotype with many counts. This rearrangement joins TRBV27 to TRBJ2-3; the D is unclear. Germline loops: CDR1 MNHEY, CDR2 SMNVEV (reference sequence). The CDR3 has 17 residues. The V end was cut by 6 bases, the J end by 2 bases, with 21 bases between. The CDR3 DNA sequence: TGTGCCAGCAGCGTGCTTGGAGCTAATGGATTCACAGATACGCAGTATTTT. Encoded protein: CASSVLGANGFTDTQYF.

This clonotype was picked up many times. V and J are TRBV6-6 and TRBJ1-3, with no clear D. Germline CDR1 and CDR2: MNHNY and SVGAGI (reference sequence). The CDR3 is 14 residues long. V was cut by 5 bases and J by 1 base, with 9 bases left in between. The CDR3 sequence: CASSTIDSGNTIYF. In nucleotides, the CDR3 is TGTGCCAGCAGTACCATCGATTCTGGAAACACCATATATTTT.

This clonotype was picked up many times. The genes are TRBV3-1 and TRBJ2-1, with D unclear. V was cut by 1 base and J by 0 bases, with 7 bases left in between. Germline CDR1 reads LGHDT; CDR2 reads YNNKEL (reference sequence). This CDR3 is 15 amino acids long. The CDR3 DNA reads as TGTGCCAGCAGCCAAGCACAGAGCTCCTACAATGAGCAGTTCTTC. This translates into CASSQAQSSYNEQFF.

This clonotype was seen ten or more times. The rearrangement uses TRBV11-1 and TRBJ1-1; D is unresolved. V lost 5 bases, J lost 0 bases, and 19 bases lay in between. CDR1 SGHAT and CDR2 FQDESV come from the germline V gene (reference sequence). This CDR3 has 17 residues. CDR3 in DNA: TGTGCCAGCAGCCCGGAACCGAGCAGGATTATGAACACTGAAGCTTTCTTT. Its protein is CASSPEPSRIMNTEAFF.

The sample holds many counts of this clonotype. This chain connects TRBV2 to TRBJ1-2; maybe TRBD1 (5 bases). The germline V gene encodes CDR1 SNHLY and CDR2 FYNNEI. The CDR3 extends over 15 amino acids. V lost 1 base to trimming and J lost 4 bases, with 13 bases between them. In DNA form, the CDR3 reads TGTGCCAGCAGTGAAGGAGCAGGGAGAAGCTATGGCTACACCTTC. It specifies CASSEGAGRSYGYTF.

This clonotype was observed at least ten times. The chain recombines TRBV20-1 with TRBJ1-1; 7 bases agree with TRBD1. CDR1 is DFQATT, CDR2 SNEGSKA, per germline (reference sequence). The CDR3 totals 14 residues. Trimming at V came to 5 bases and at J to 8 bases, leaving 14 bases not matched to a gene. CDR3 region: CSAEEGPGGIEAFF. In nucleotides, the CDR3 is TGCAGTGCTGAAGAGGGCCCAGGGGGGATAGAAGCTTTCTTT.